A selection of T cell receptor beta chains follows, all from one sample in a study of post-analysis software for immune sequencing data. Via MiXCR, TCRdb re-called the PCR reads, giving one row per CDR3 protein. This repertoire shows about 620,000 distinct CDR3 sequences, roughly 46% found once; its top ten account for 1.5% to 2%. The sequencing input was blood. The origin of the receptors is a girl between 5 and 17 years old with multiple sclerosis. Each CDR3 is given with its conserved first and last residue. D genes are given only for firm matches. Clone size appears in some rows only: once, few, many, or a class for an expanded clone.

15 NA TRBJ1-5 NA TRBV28 TGTGCCAGCAGCGAGATGTCCTATAGCAATCAGCCCCAGCATTTT CASSEMSYSNQPQHF
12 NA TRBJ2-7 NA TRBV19 TGTGCCAGGAGCCCCACGCCTTACGAGCAGTACTTC CARSPTPYEQYF
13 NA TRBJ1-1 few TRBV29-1 TGCAGCGTTGAACTATTTAACAGGGAGTCAGCTTTCTTT CSVELFNRESAFF
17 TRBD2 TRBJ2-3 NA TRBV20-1 TGCAGTGCTAGAGACGACCGACTAGCGGGAGGTTCCGATACGCAGTATTTT CSARDDRLAGGSDTQYF
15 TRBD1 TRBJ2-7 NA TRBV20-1 TGCAGTGCTAGGGACAGGGAACCCTCCTCCTACGAGCAGTACTTC CSARDREPSSYEQYF
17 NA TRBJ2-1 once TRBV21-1 TGTGCCAGCAGCCCCCCCGTCCGGGACAGAGTTTACAATGAGCAGTTCTTC CASSPPVRDRVYNEQFF
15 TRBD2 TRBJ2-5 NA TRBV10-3 TGTGCCATCAGACCACTAGCGGGGGGGCCCGAGACCCAGTACTTC CAIRPLAGGPETQYF
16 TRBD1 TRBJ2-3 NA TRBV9 TGTGCCAGCAGCACACGACAGGGAATTCCCCCAGATACGCAGTATTTT CASSTRQGIPPDTQYF
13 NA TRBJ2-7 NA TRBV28 TGTGCCAGCATAGTCCAGGCAGGCGGCGAGCAGTACTTC CASIVQAGGEQYF
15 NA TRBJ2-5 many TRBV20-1 TGCAGTGCTAGGCTTCTACCTCCCGACGAGGAGACCCAGTACTTC CSARLLPPDEETQYF